This T cell receptor (beta chain) was documented in a study of blood T cell repertoires in COVID-19. Source study methods: Estimates of nucleated cell counts were drawn from the amplification of reference gene primers. Sequenced by immunoSEQ multiplex PCR; TCRdb stores in-frame clones only, minus some. D and trimming come from the DNA, and the V and J calls and clone size come from that table. The repertoire holds fewer than 150,000 clones, with approximately 85% as singletons. The CDR3 has 14 amino acids. The J segment lost 8 bases and the V segment lost 4 bases, leaving 6 bases of the junction unmatched. The germline V gene has CDR1 MNHNY and CDR2 SVGAGI (reference sequence).

Sequencing was done on a sample of peripheral blood. This rearrangement joins TRBV6-6 to TRBJ1-4; 8 bases are a match to TRBD1. The TCR sequence derives from a human donor in a cohort sampled during active COVID-19. CDR3 nucleotides: TGTGCCAGCAGTTCCCCGACAGGGGTCGAAAAACTGTTTTTT. Translated, it gives CASSSPTGVEKLFF.